This TCR beta chain came from a study of tumor-infiltrating lymphocytes in primary liver carcinoma. Notes on this clonotype: Sequence at one end of the junction differs from germline and may be a read error.

The CDR3 spans 15 residues. Germline loops: CDR1 SGHAT, CDR2 FQNNGV. Synthesis of TCR beta cDNA was carried out from approximately 470 ng total RNA with a constant-region primer. Construction of TCR beta libraries relied on three successive nested multiplex PCR rounds employing slightly modified ARM-PCR. Rounds one and two of PCR, each of about 10 cycles, were primed with TRBV1-TRBV30 forward primers and a C-beta reverse primer. TCRdb used MiXCR to reprocess the multiplex PCR reads, holding one entry per CDR3 protein. Among around 71,000 distinct CDR3 sequences listed, about two thirds were seen once. Starting material for RNA and DNA co-extraction consisted of roughly 19-34 mg of unsorted bulk tissue.

This chain joins TRBV11-2 and TRBJ2-5; D remains ambiguous. Sequencing input: liver tumor tissue from sampling region 4. Sample subset: tumor region T4, right-lateral pole. The TCR comes from a woman aged 55-69 years with primary liver carcinoma and hepatitis B virus infection. CDR3 DNA sequence: TGTGCCAGCAGTACCCTGGAATTCGCAGGAGAGACTCAGTACTTC. Translated, it gives CASSTLEFAGETQYF.